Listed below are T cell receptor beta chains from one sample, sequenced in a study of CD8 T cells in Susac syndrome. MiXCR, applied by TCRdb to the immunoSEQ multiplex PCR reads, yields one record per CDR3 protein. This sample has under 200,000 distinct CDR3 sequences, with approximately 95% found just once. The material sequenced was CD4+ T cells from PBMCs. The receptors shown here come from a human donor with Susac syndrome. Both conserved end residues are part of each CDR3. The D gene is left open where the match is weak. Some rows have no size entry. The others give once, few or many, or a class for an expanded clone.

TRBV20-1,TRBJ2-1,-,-,CSARGPFSGYNEQFF,TGCAGTGCTAGAGGTCCTTTTAGCGGATACAATGAGCAGTTCTTC
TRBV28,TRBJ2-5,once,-,CAVHRDALGETQYF,TGTGCCGTGCACCGGGACGCTCTAGGGGAGACCCAGTACTTC
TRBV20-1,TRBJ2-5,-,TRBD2,CSAIRSSGGNGRTQYF,TGCAGTGCCATACGCAGTAGCGGGGGGAACGGGAGGACCCAGTACTTC
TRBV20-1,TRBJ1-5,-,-,CSARAGADNQPQHF,TGCAGTGCTAGGGCCGGGGCCGACAATCAGCCCCAGCATTTT
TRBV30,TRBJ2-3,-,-,CAWSEGTTDTQYF,TGTGCCTGGAGTGAAGGGACCACAGATACGCAGTATTTT
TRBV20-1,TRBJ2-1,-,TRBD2,CSAIGAGGISYNEQLF,TGCAGTGCTATTGGAGCGGGGGGCATCTCCTACAATGAGCAGCTCTTC
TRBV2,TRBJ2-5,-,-,CASEPGRGETQYF,TGTGCCAGCGAACCGGGTCGCGGAGAGACCCAGTACTTC
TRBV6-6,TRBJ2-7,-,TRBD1,CASGDRGRPYEQYF,TGTGCCAGCGGGGACAGGGGGCGCCCCTACGAGCAGTACTTC
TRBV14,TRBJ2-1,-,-,CASSPMTGRGRLEQFF,TGTGCCAGCAGCCCCATGACCGGACGGGGTAGGCTTGAGCAGTTCTTC
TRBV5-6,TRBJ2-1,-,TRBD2,CASSLVGTSANEQFF,TGTGCCAGCAGCTTGGTGGGGACTAGCGCCAATGAGCAGTTCTTC
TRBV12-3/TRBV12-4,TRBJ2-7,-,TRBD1,CASSPTQGAMSTEQYF,TGTGCCAGCAGCCCAACACAGGGGGCTATGTCTACGGAGCAGTACTTC
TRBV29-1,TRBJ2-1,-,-,CSVVGGLNNEQFF,TGCAGCGTTGTTGGTGGCCTTAACAATGAGCAGTTCTTC